The entry below describes one TCR beta chain. Its antigen is not identified. The sample comes from a study of T cells after yellow fever vaccination. Study overall: Some fractions had low cell numbers, and these were prepared with SMART-Seq v4 Ultra Low Input. Overall study findings and caveats: Most clones from primary vaccination were detected again post-booster (roughly 96% CD4, around 90% CD8). When the response was secondary, it was weaker but reached its peak faster, day 5 versus 15.

V lost 1 base to trimming and J lost 5 bases, with 15 bases between them. This CDR3 comprises 16 residues. In germline, CDR1 is SGHRS, CDR2 YFSETQ. In making TCR cDNA, 5'RACE template switching added a universal primer site and UMIs to it. MiXCR was run by TCRdb on the 5' RACE reads, yielding one entry per CDR3 protein. The data show 500,000 to 700,000 distinct CDR3 sequences, under 25% seen once. The chain is built from TRBV5-1 and TRBJ2-2; D is perhaps TRBD1 (5 bases). The source material was PBMCs, sampled 15 days after the yellow fever booster vaccination. The receptor comes from a man aged 25 to 40 who received the YFV17D yellow fever vaccine. This chain's CDR3 is CASSLLGRASTGELFF. The CDR3 nucleotides are TGCGCCAGCAGCTTGTTGGGCAGGGCGAGTACCGGGGAGCTGTTTTTT.